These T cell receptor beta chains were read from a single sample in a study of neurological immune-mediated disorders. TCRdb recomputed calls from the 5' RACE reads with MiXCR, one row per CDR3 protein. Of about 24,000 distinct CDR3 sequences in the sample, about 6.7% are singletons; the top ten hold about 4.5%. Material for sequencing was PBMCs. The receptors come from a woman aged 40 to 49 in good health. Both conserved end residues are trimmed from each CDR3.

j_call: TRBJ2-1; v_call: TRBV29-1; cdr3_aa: SVTPAGRRHNEQF
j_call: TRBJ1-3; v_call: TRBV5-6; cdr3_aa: ASSVGELRLSGNTIY
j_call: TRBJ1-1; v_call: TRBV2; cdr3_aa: ASSRNPNTEAF
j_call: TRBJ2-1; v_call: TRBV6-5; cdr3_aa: ASSSQGWSYNEQF
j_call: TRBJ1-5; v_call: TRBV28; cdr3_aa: ASSLRSRLVQH
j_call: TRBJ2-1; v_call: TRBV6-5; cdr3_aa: ASSFRGGRNNEQF
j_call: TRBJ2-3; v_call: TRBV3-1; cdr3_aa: ASSQFGAGGSDTQY
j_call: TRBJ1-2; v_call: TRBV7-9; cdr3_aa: ASTYEGVSYGYT
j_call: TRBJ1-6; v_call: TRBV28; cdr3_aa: ASSLTGGGNSPLH
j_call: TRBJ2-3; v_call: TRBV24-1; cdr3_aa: AIGIPSGSTDTQY
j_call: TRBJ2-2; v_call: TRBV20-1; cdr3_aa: SASDGTANTGELF
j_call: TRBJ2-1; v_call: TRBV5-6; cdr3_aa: ASRRRNDNEQF
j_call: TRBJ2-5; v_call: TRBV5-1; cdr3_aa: ASSPDTAETQY
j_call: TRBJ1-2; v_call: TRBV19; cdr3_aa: ASSTGRAASAYGYT
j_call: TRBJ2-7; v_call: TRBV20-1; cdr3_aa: SARGLAGGNYEQY
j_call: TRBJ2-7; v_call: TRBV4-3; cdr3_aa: ASSPSELDGYEQY
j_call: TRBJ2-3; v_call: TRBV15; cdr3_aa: ATSRDKASGSTDTQY
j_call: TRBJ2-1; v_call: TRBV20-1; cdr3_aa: SGAGGHNEQF
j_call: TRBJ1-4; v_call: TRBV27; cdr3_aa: ASSLRGADEKLF
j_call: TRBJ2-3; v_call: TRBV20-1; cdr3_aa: SARLSGTPQRGGLTDTQY
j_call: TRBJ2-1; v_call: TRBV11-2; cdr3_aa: ASSRLAGGFEQF
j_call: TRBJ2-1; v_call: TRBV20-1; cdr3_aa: SASRGTSGRNEQF
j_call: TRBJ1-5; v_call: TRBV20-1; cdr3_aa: SAKPQSLGNQPQH
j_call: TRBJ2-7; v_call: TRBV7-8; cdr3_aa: ASSFVEYYEQY
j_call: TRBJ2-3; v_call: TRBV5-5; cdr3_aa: ASSLGVEFTQY
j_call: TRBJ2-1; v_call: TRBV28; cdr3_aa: ATFGSSYNEQF
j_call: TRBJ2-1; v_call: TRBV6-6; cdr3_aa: ASSYELLEQF
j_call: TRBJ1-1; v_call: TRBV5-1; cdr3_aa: ASSLGGSLANTEAF
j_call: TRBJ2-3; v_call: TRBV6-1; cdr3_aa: ASSRGLAGGGDTQY
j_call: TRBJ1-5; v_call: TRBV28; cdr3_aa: ASRFGSGANQPQH
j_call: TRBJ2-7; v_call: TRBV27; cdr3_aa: ASSWGQNREQY
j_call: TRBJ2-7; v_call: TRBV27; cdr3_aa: ASSPVTGGEQY
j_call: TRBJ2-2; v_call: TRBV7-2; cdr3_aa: ASSGATNTGELF
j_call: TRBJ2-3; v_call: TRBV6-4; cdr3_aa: ASSEGGETDTQY
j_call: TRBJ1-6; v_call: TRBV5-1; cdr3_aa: ASSLEVGSGNSPLH
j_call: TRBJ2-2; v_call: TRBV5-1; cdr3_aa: ASSDVTGGTGELF
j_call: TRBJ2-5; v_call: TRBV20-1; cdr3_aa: SASVSSGSPLGETQY
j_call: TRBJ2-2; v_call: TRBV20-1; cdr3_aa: SASSGYNTGGPF
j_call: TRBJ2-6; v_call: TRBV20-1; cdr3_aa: SARRGDSGANVLT
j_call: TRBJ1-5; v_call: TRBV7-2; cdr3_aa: ASSLFRGDNQPQH
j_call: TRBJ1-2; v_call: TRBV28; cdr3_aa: ASSPTGAYNGYT
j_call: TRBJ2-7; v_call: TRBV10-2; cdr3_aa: ASSESVLRGPDKYEQY
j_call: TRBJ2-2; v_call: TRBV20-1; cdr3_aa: SANSGIRNTGELF
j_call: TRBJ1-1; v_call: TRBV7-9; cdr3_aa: ASSPPKSGEAF
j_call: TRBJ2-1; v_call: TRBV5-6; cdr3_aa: ASSLAVGVSNYNEQF
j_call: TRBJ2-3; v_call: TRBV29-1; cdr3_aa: SVEGRGFTDTQY
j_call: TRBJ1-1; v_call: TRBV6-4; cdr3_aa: ASSPTENTEAF
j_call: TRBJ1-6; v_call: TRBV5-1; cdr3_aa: ASSVDDTGLYSPLH
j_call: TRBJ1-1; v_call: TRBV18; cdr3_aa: ASSPGQGEGNTEAF
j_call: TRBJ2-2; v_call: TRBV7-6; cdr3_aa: ASSLAVGQTGELF
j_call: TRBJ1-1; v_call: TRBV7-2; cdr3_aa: ASSLAAMNTEAF
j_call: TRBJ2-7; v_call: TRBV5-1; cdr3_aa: ASSMIGASGSREQY
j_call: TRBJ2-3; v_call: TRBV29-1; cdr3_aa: SVPDASTDTQY
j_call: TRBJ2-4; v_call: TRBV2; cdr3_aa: ASSGTGGVSDIQY
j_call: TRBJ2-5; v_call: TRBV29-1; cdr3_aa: SAGRPRETQY
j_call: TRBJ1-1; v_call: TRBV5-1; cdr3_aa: ASSLIGQDTEAF